The 18 T cell receptor beta chains below all came from one sample that was sequenced in a study of CD8 T cells in ankylosing spondylitis. TCRdb processed the 5' RACE reads anew with MiXCR; each CDR3 protein has one entry. The sample lists almost 250,000 distinct CDR3 sequences; under 35% were seen once. Material for sequencing was blood, either unsorted or a sorted T cell fraction (not recorded which). The receptor source for this set is a male donor with ankylosing spondylitis or in good health (not recorded which).

This sequence joins TRBV6-1 and TRBJ2-4, with 11 bases aligning to TRBD2. V shed 6 bases and J 5 bases; nucleotides not matched to a gene: 6. CDR1 and CDR2 from the germline V gene are MNHNS and SASEGT. This CDR3 contains 15 residues. CDR3 sequence reads: CASSPSGGTQNIQYF. CDR3 sequence (DNA): TGTGCCAGCAGCCCTAGCGGGGGGACCCAAAACATTCAGTACTTC.

In this sample, this clonotype turned up a few times. The gene calls are TRBV6-5 and TRBJ1-2; D may be TRBD1 (5 bases). Germline lookup yields CDR1 MNHEY and CDR2 SVGAGI. V lost 6 bases, J lost 7 bases, and 12 bases lay in between. The CDR3 runs to 12 residues. The DNA of the CDR3 is TGTGCCAGCAGCCGGGGACCGCGTGGCTACACCTTC. Its protein is CASSRGPRGYTF.

V gene TRBV10-3 combines with J gene TRBJ2-2; D remains ambiguous. The CDR3 loop spans 13 amino acids. Trimming removed 6 bases from V and 1 base from J, with 6 bases in between. Germline values: CDR1 ENHRY, CDR2 SYGVKD. The CDR3 nucleotides read TGTGCCATCAGGGAAGAGAACACCGGGGAGCTGTTTTTT. Its translation: CAIREENTGELFF.

This rearrangement joins TRBV15 to TRBJ2-7; 10 nucleotides match TRBD1. The CDR3 runs 15 residues. J was trimmed by 1 base and V by 3 bases; bases with no gene match: 3. The germline gives CDR1 LNHNV, CDR2 YYDKDF (reference sequence). CDR3 in amino acids: CATSRDRGASYEQYF. CDR3 bases: TGTGCCACCAGCAGGGACAGGGGGGCTTCCTACGAGCAGTACTTC.

This clonotype has more than one count but fewer than ten. V is TRBV20-1 and J is TRBJ2-3; the match to TRBD2 covers 12 bases. Germline CDR1 is DFQATT and CDR2 is SNEGSKA (reference sequence). Trimming took 6 bases from V and 4 from J; bases not matched to a gene: 8. This CDR3 spans 15 amino acids. In DNA form, the CDR3 reads TGCAGTGCGGATTCCCTAGCGGGGGGGCCAGATACGCAGTATTTT. Translated: CSADSLAGGPDTQYF.

V is TRBV20-1 and J is TRBJ2-1, with 7 bases aligning to TRBD1. There are 14 residues in the CDR3. After removal of 0 bases from V and 7 bases from J, the junction contained 6 bases not matched to a gene. CDR1 and CDR2 (germline): DFQATT, SNEGSKA (reference sequence). CDR3 nucleotide sequence: TGCAGTGCTAGAGACCGCTCCAGGGGGAATGAGCAGTTCTTC. This encodes CSARDRSRGNEQFF.

In this sample, this clonotype turned up once. The CDR3 region has the DNA TGTGCCACCAGCGGCGGACAGGTTAGCACAGATACGCAGTATTTT. It translates to CATSGGQVSTDTQYF. The rearrangement joins TRBV15 to TRBJ2-3; 7 bases fit TRBD1. Germline lookup yields CDR1 LNHNV and CDR2 YYDKDF (reference sequence). The CDR3 totals 15 residues. The J segment lost 0 bases and the V segment lost 5 bases, leaving 5 bases of the junction unmatched. Full variable domain (rest looked up from reference TRBV15 and TRBJ2-3): DAMVIQNPRYQVTQFGKPVTLSCSQTLNHNVMYWYQQKSSQAPKLLFHYYDKDFNNEADTPDNFQSRRPNTSFCFLDIRSPGLGDTAMYLCATSGGQVSTDTQYFGPGTRLTVL.

This clonotype was found a few times. V and J are TRBV20-1 and TRBJ2-1, with D perhaps TRBD2 (5 bases). The CDR3 extends over 17 amino acids. In germline, CDR1 is DFQATT, CDR2 SNEGSKA (reference sequence). With 0 bases removed from V and 4 bases from J, the gap between germline ends came to 19 bases. DNA for the CDR3: TGCAGTGCTAGAGATCTATGGCGGGCGGACGGTTACAATGAGCAGTTCTTC. Amino acids: CSARDLWRADGYNEQFF.

This clonotype was detected a few times. The chain is built from TRBV12-3 or TRBV12-4 and TRBJ2-3; TRBD2 agrees at 14 bases. The CDR3 is 16 residues long. J lost 5 bases, V lost 5 bases, and 6 bases had no gene match. The CDR3, as DNA: TGTGCCAGCAGTCCCAGGACTAGCGGGGGGTTAGATACGCAGTATTTT. Its translation: CASSPRTSGGLDTQYF.

This clonotype was recorded a few times. The chain is built from TRBV6-5 and TRBJ1-4; D ambiguous. Trimming stripped 4 bases from V and 0 bases from J, with 9 bases between. The CDR3 spans 15 residues. Germline-derived CDR1 and CDR2 are MNHEY and SVGAGI. CDR3 sequence (DNA): TGTGCCAGCAGTTCCTTGGGCACAACTAATGAAAAACTGTTTTTT. It specifies CASSSLGTTNEKLFF.

The DNA of the CDR3 is TGTGCCAGCAGTCTGACAGCTAACTATGGCTACACCTTC. Translating gives CASSLTANYGYTF. The V gene is TRBV27, the J gene TRBJ1-2, with a possible D match to TRBD1 (5 bases). V was trimmed by 5 bases and J by 0 bases, leaving 7 bases between them. CDR1 and CDR2 from the germline V gene are MNHEY and SMNVEV (reference sequence). The CDR3 loop spans 13 amino acids.

The chain has TRBV20-1 and TRBJ2-1; 11 bases align to TRBD1. V dropped 3 bases and J dropped 6; count of bases not matched to a gene: 4. The CDR3 is made up of 14 amino acids. CDR1 DFQATT and CDR2 SNEGSKA come from the germline V gene (reference sequence). The CDR3 bases are TGCAGTGCTAGTGGGGACAGGGGGATCAATGAGCAGTTCTTC. Its protein product is CSASGDRGINEQFF.

This CDR3 reads CASGGGGLETQYF. The DNA of the CDR3 is TGTGCCAGCGGAGGGGGGGGGCTGGAGACCCAGTACTTC. This sequence joins TRBV3-1 and TRBJ2-5, with D perhaps matching TRBD2 (7 bases). This CDR3 spans 13 amino acids. The V end was cut by 8 bases, the J end by 5 bases, with 15 bases between. CDR1 is LGHDT and CDR2 is YNNKEL in the germline V gene (reference sequence).

The gene calls are TRBV7-9 and TRBJ1-1; no clear D. The V end was cut by 1 base, the J end by 8 bases, with 8 bases between. The CDR3 runs to 12 residues. Germline CDR1 SEHNR, CDR2 FQNEAQ (reference sequence). CDR3 DNA: TGTGCCAGCAGCTTAGGTGGGGAGGAAGCTTTCTTT. This translates into CASSLGGEEAFF.

CDR3 residues: CSATSGHLRADTQYF. In nucleotides, the CDR3 is TGCAGTGCTACCTCGGGACACCTGAGGGCAGATACGCAGTATTTT. The chain couples TRBV20-1 to TRBJ2-3; D is perhaps TRBD1 (6 bases). The CDR3 totals 15 residues. Trimming took off 4 bases at V and 4 bases at J, with 18 bases between the two ends. Germline V gives CDR1 DFQATT, CDR2 SNEGSKA (reference sequence).

The chain employs TRBV12-3 or TRBV12-4 and TRBJ2-3; D not certain. The CDR3 loop spans 15 amino acids. Trimming stripped 2 bases from V and 3 bases from J, with 12 bases between. The CDR3 loop is CASSLFDRSTDTQYF. The CDR3 DNA reads as TGTGCCAGCAGTTTATTTGATCGGAGTACAGATACGCAGTATTTT.

The rearrangement uses TRBV5-1 and TRBJ2-2; TRBD1 is a possible D gene (6 bases). The CDR3 extends over 14 amino acids. Trimming shortened V by 4 bases and J by 1 base, and 8 bases separated the two germline ends. Germline CDR1 SGHRS, CDR2 YFSETQ. CDR3: CASSPGENTGELFF. DNA of the CDR3: TGCGCCAGCAGCCCAGGGGAGAACACCGGGGAGCTGTTTTTT.

This clonotype has just a few counts. The chain joins TRBV28 to TRBJ2-3, with D perhaps TRBD1 (5 bases). Trimming took off 3 bases at V and 4 bases at J, with 14 bases between the two ends. CDR3 length: 15 residues. The germline CDR1 and CDR2 sequences are MDHEN and SYDVKM. The CDR3 DNA reads TGTGCCAGCAGTTTTGGTAGGGGTCGTTCAGATACGCAGTATTTT. Translating it yields CASSFGRGRSDTQYF.